The 22 T cell receptor beta chains below were found in one sample sequenced in a study of blood T cell repertoires in COVID-19. Produced via immunoSEQ multiplex PCR; TCRdb's table is partial and in-frame only. The sample holds 250,000 to 350,000 clones, around nine tenths seen once. Sequencing was performed on peripheral blood. The receptors originated from a woman aged 55 to 70 with acute or convalescent COVID-19.

This clone was seen once. The V and J genes are TRBV27 and TRBJ1-5; unclear D gene. From germline, CDR1 is MNHEY and CDR2 SMNVEV (reference sequence). There are 14 residues in the CDR3. The germline V and J ends were trimmed by 2 bases and 4 bases, with 9 bases remaining between them. In nucleotides, the CDR3 is TGTGCCAGCAGTTTAGAGGGAACTAATCAGCCCCAGCATTTT. This sequence encodes CASSLEGTNQPQHF.

The chain has TRBV6-6 and TRBJ1-5, with D maybe TRBD1 (6 bases). Trimming removed 5 bases at V and 3 bases at J, with 17 bases between. The CDR3 covers 16 residues. From germline, CDR1 is MNHNY and CDR2 SVGAGI (reference sequence). The CDR3 bases are TGTGCCAGCAGTCACCCAGCGGGGGCCAACAATCAGCCCCAGCATTTT. It encodes CASSHPAGANNQPQHF.

The rearrangement links TRBV11-3 to TRBJ2-3; 8 bases align to TRBD1. Germline values: CDR1 SGHNT, CDR2 YENEEA. The ends lost 1 base at V and 1 base at J; junction bases unmatched: 4. The CDR3 totals 16 residues. CDR3 DNA sequence: TGTGCCAGCAGCTTAGGGGACAGGCTGCGCACAGATACGCAGTATTTT. Translation: CASSLGDRLRTDTQYF.

This CDR3 is CASSFSEQFF. The CDR3 nucleotides are TGTGCCAGCAGTTTTTCGGAGCAGTTCTTC. This sequence joins TRBV28 and TRBJ2-1, with D unclear. Germline loops: CDR1 MDHEN, CDR2 SYDVKM. V gave up 3 bases and J gave up 10 bases, with 4 bases separating them. The CDR3 is 10 residues long.

This clone was recorded only once. The gene calls are TRBV5-6 and TRBJ1-1; D gene uncertain. V was shortened by 4 bases and J by 2 bases, with 15 bases between the two germline ends. Germline V gene data show CDR1 as SGHDT and CDR2 as YYEEEE. The CDR3 is 15 amino acids. The CDR3, as DNA: TGTGCCAGCAGCCCGAGGCTTCATCGTAACACTGAAGCTTTCTTT. It translates to CASSPRLHRNTEAFF.

The V call is TRBV28, the J call TRBJ2-3; D is unresolved. The germline CDR1 and CDR2 sequences are MDHEN and SYDVKM. The CDR3 totals 13 residues. Trimming left V 3 bases short and J 4 bases short, with 8 bases between. The CDR3 sequence: CASSFGSSDTQYF. CDR3 DNA sequence: TGTGCCAGCAGTTTCGGTAGCTCAGATACGCAGTATTTT. Drawing the rest from reference TRBV28 and TRBJ2-3, the complete variable domain is DVKVTQSSRYLVKRTGEKVFLECVQDMDHENMFWYRQDPGLGLRLIYFSYDVKMKEKGDIPEGYSVSREKKERFSLILESASTNQTSMYLCASSFGSSDTQYFGPGTRLTVL.

The chain links TRBV7-9 to TRBJ2-5; 10 bases fit TRBD1. The junction had 10 bases not matched to a gene; V was cut back by 2 bases and J by 7 bases. The CDR3 spans 16 residues. Germline lookup yields CDR1 SEHNR and CDR2 FQNEAQ (reference sequence). CDR3 coding DNA: TGTGCCAGCAGCTTAACGACAGGGGGCCGGGGGATGACCCAGTACTTC. It is translated as CASSLTTGGRGMTQYF.

The DNA for the CDR3 is TGTGCCAGCAGTTGGAGGGGGGGACCTAACTATGGCTACACCTTC. This codes for CASSWRGGPNYGYTF. J is TRBJ1-2 and V is TRBV5-4, with D possibly matching TRBD1 (6 bases). CDR1 is SGHNT and CDR2 is YYREEE in the germline V gene (reference sequence). V lost 5 bases and J 0 bases, leaving 14 bases between the germline ends. The length of the CDR3 is 15 residues.

The rearrangement uses TRBV7-2 and TRBJ1-1; possible D gene TRBD1, 5 bases. V dropped 5 bases and J dropped 0 bases, with 13 bases sitting between them. Per germline, CDR1 SGHTA and CDR2 FQGNSA. The CDR3 sequence is 15 residues long. The CDR3 loop is CASSGQGKMNTEAFF. CDR3 sequence (DNA): TGTGCCAGCAGCGGCCAGGGAAAGATGAACACTGAAGCTTTCTTT.

This chain uses TRBV15 with TRBJ1-2; 10 positions agree with TRBD1. J was trimmed by 7 bases and V by 0 bases; bases with no gene match: 11. In germline, CDR1 is LNHNV, CDR2 YYDKDF (reference sequence). The CDR3 is 17 residues long. The CDR3 protein is CATSRDRSGTGVSGYTF. The CDR3 DNA reads TGTGCCACCAGCAGAGATCGTTCCGGGACAGGGGTGTCTGGCTACACCTTC.

The chain joins TRBV6-5 to TRBJ1-5; TRBD1 matches 8 bases. The CDR3 has 16 residues. Trimming cost V 4 bases and J 2 bases; bases outside gene matches: 7. CDR1 MNHEY and CDR2 SVGAGI come from the germline V gene. The CDR3 sequence: CASSSLQGVGNQPQHF. CDR3 DNA sequence: TGTGCCAGCAGTTCTTTACAGGGGGTCGGCAATCAGCCCCAGCATTTT.

V gene TRBV27 combines with J gene TRBJ1-2, with unresolved D. This CDR3 has 15 amino acids. Trimming shortened V by 2 bases and J by 4 bases, and 14 bases separated the two germline ends. Germline V CDR1 and CDR2: MNHEY, SMNVEV (reference sequence). This chain's CDR3 is CASSLKAGSFYGYTF. CDR3 in DNA: TGTGCCAGCAGTTTAAAGGCAGGAAGTTTCTATGGCTACACCTTC.

This chain links TRBV5-1 with TRBJ1-2; 7 bases are a match to TRBD1. Germline values: CDR1 SGHRS, CDR2 YFSETQ. The CDR3 totals 17 residues. V lost 1 base and J lost 0; bases outside the gene matches: 9. CDR3 protein: CASSLFPGGDANYGYTF. The CDR3 DNA reads TGCGCCAGCAGCTTGTTTCCAGGGGGTGATGCTAACTATGGCTACACCTTC.

This clone was recorded once. J is TRBJ1-3 and V is TRBV21-1. TRBV21-1 is classified as a pseudogene. The CDR3 sequence is 14 residues long. CDR3 region: CARSTGGAGSTIYF. CDR3 nucleotides: TGTGCCAGGTCTACGGGGGGGGCGGGAAGTACCATATATTTT.

In its sample, this clone was seen a few times. The rearrangement links TRBV5-1 to TRBJ1-2; TRBD1 matches at 10 bases. The CDR3 runs to 14 residues. Trimming removed 4 bases from V and 2 bases from J; junction bases left unmatched: 2. From germline, CDR1 is SGHRS and CDR2 YFSETQ. CDR3 DNA sequence: TGCGCCAGCAGCGGGACAGGGGTGAACTATGGCTACACCTTC. It codes for CASSGTGVNYGYTF.

The chain carries TRBV11-1 and TRBJ2-7, with D tentatively TRBD1 (5 bases). CDR3 size: 15 residues. The V and J ends lost 3 bases and 3 bases respectively, with 15 bases between them. The germline V gene has CDR1 SGHAT and CDR2 FQDESV (reference sequence). CDR3 DNA sequence: TGTGCCAGCAGCTTTTCGTCAGGGCCGGACTACGAGCAGTACTTC. Its protein product is CASSFSSGPDYEQYF.

The genes are TRBV28 and TRBJ1-2; D is possibly TRBD1 (5 bases). CDR1 is MDHEN and CDR2 is SYDVKM in the germline V gene. V lost 4 bases, J lost 2 bases, and 8 bases lay in between. CDR3 length: 13 amino acids. CDR3 residues: CASSSRQNYGYTF. CDR3 nucleotide sequence: TGTGCCAGCAGTTCCCGACAGAACTATGGCTACACCTTC.

Remarks on this clone: One junction end disagrees with the germline gene, perhaps due to a read error. The chain recombines TRBV7-7 with TRBJ2-6; TRBD2 matches 7 bases. The V gene's germline CDR1 is SSHAT and CDR2 FNYEAQ (reference sequence). There are 15 residues in the CDR3. CDR3 sequence reads: CASTPGGSGANVLTF. Here the CDR3 DNA reads TGTGCTAGCACCCCGGGGGGTTCTGGGGCCAACGTCCTGACTTTC.

CDR3 nucleotides: TGTGCCAGCAGTTACTTGGACAGTCGTAATGAAAAACTGTTTTTT. It specifies CASSYLDSRNEKLFF. The rearrangement joins TRBV27 to TRBJ1-4; D is possibly TRBD1 (6 bases). CDR1 and CDR2 (germline): MNHEY, SMNVEV (reference sequence). Trimming removed 4 bases at V and 4 bases at J, with 13 bases between. This CDR3 spans 15 amino acids. The full variable domain, completed using reference TRBV27 and TRBJ1-4, is EAQVTQNPRYLITVTGKKLTVTCSQNMNHEYMSWYRQDPGLGLRQIYYSMNVEVTDKGDVPEGYKVSRKEKRNFPLILESPSPNQTSLYFCASSYLDSRNEKLFFGSGTQLSVL.

The rearrangement joins TRBV5-1 to TRBJ2-7, with unresolved D. Looked up from germline, CDR1 is SGHRS and CDR2 is YFSETQ. V was shortened by 5 bases and J by 2 bases, with 11 bases between the two germline ends. The CDR3 contains 13 residues. DNA of the CDR3: TGCGCCAGCAGGCCCGACGGAGCCTACGAGCAGTACTTC. Amino acids: CASRPDGAYEQYF. Filled out from reference TRBV5-1 and TRBJ2-7, the complete variable domain reads KAGVTQTPRYLIKTRGQQVTLSCSPISGHRSVSWYQQTPGQGLQFLFEYFSETQRNKGNFPGRFSGRQFSNSRSEMNVSTLELGDSALYLCASRPDGAYEQYFGPGTRLTVT.

This rearrangement joins TRBV18 to TRBJ1-1; D unclear. The germline CDR1 and CDR2 sequences are KGHSH and LQKENI. The CDR3 extends over 16 amino acids. Deletions cut 2 bases from V and 1 base from J, with 14 bases between. CDR3 protein: CASSPTQVRSNTEAFF. CDR3 DNA sequence: TGTGCCAGCTCACCAACTCAAGTACGATCGAACACTGAAGCTTTCTTT.

The genes are TRBV2 and TRBJ2-1; possibly TRBD1 for D (6 bases). The CDR3 extends over 11 amino acids. Germline V gene data show CDR1 as SNHLY and CDR2 as FYNNEI. The V end lost 5 bases, the J end lost 8 bases, and 7 bases lay between the germline ends. DNA for the CDR3: TGTGCCAGCAGTCAGGGGTATGAGCAGTTCTTC. Its translation: CASSQGYEQFF.